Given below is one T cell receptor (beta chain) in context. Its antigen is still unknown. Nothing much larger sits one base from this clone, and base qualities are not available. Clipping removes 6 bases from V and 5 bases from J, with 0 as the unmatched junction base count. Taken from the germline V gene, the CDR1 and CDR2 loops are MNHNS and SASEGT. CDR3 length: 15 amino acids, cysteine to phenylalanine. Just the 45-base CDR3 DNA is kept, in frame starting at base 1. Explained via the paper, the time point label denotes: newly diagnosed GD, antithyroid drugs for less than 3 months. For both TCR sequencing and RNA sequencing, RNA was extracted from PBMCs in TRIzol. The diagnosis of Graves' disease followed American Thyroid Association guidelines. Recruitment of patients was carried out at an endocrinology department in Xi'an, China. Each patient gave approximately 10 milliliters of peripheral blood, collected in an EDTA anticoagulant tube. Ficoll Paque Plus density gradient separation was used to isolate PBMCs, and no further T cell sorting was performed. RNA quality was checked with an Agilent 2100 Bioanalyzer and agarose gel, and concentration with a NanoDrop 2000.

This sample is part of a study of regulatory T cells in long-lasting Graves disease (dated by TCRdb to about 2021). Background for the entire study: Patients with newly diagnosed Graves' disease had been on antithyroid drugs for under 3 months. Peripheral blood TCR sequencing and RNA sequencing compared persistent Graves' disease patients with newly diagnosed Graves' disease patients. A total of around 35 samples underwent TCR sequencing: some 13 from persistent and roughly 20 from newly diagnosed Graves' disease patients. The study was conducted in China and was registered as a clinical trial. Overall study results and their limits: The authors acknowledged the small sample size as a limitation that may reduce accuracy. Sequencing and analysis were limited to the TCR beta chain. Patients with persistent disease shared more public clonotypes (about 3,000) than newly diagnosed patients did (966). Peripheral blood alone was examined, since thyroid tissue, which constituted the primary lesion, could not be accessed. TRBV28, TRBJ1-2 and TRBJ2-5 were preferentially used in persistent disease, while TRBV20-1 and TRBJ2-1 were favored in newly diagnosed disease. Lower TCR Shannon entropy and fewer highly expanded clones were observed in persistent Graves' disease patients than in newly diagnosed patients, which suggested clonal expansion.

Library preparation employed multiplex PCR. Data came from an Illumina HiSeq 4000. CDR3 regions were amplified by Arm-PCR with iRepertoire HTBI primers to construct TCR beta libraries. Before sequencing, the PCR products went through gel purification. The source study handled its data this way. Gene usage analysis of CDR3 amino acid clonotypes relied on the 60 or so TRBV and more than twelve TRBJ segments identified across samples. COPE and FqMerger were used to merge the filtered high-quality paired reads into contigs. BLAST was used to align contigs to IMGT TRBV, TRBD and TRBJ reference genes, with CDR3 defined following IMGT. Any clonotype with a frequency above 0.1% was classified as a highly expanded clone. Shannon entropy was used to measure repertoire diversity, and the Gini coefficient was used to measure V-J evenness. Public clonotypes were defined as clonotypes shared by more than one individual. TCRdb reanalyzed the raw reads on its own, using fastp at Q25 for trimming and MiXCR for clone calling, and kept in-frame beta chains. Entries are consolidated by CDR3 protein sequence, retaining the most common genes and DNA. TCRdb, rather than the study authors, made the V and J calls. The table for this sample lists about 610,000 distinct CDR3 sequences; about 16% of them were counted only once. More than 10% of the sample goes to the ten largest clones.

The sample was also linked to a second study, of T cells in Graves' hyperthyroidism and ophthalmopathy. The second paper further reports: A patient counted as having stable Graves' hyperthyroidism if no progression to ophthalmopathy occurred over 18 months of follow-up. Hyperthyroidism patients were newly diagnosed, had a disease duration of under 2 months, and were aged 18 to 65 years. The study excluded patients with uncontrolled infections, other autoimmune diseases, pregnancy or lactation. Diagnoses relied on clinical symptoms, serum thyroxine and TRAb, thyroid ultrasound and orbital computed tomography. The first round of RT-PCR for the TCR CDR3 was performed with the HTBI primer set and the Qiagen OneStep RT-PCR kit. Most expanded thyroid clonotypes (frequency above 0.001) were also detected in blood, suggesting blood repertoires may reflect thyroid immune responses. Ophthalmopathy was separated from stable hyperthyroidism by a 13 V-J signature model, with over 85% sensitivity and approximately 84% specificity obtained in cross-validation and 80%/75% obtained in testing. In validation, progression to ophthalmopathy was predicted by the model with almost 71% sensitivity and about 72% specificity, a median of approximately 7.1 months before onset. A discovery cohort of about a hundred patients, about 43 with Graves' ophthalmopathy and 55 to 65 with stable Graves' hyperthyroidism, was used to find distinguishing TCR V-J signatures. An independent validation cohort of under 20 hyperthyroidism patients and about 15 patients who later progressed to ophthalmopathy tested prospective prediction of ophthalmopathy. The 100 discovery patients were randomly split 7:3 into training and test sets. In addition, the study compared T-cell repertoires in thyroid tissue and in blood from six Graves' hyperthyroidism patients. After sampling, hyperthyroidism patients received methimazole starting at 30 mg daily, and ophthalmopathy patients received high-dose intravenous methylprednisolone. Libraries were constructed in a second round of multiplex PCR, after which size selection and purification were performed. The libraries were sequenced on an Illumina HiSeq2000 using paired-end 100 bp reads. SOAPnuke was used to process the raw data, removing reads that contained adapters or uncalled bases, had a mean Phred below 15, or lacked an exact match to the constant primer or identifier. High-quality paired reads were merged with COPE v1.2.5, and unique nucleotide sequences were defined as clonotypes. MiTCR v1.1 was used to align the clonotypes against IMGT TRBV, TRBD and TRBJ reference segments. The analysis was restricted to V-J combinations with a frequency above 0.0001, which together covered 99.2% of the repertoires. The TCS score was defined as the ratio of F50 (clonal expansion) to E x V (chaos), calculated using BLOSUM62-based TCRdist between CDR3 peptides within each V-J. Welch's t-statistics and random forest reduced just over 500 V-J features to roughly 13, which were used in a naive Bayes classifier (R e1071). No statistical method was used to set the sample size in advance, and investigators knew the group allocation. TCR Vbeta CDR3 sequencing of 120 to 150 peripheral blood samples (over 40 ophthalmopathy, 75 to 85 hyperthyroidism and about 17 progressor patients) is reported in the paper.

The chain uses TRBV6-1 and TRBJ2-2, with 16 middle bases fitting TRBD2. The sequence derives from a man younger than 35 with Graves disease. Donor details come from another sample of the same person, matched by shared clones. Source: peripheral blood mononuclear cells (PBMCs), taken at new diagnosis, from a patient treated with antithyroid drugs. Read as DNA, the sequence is TGTGCCAGCAGGGGACTAGCGGGAGGGACCGGGGAGCTGTTTTTT. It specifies CASRGLAGGTGELFF.